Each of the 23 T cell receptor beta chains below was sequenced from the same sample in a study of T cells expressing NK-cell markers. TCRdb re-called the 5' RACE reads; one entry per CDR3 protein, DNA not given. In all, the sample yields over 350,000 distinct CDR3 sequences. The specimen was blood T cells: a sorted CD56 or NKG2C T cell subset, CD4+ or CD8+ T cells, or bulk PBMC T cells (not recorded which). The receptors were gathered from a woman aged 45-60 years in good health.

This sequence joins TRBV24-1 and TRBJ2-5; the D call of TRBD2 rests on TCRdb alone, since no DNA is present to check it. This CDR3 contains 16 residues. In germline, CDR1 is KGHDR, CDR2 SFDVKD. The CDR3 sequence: CATSDLLAGKQETQYF.

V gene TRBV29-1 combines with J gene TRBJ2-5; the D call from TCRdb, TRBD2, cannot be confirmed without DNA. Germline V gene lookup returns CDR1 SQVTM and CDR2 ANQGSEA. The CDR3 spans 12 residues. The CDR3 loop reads CSGTLAGETQYF.

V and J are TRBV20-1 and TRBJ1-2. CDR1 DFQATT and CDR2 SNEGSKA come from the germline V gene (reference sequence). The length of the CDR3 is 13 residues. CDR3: CSARDSLNYGYTF.

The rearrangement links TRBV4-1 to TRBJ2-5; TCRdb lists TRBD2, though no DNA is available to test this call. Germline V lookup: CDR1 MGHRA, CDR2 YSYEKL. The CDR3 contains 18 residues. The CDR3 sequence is CASSQVALAGSGQETQYF.

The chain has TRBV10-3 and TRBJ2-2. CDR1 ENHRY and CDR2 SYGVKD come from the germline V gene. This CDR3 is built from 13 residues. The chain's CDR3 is CAIRPEATGELFF.

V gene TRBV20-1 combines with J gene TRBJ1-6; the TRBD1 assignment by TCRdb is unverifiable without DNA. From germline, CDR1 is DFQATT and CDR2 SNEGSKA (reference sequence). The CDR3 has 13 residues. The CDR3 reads CSARTGVNSPLHF.

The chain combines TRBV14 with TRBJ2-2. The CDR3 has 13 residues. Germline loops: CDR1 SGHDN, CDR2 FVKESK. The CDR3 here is CASSQEISGELFF.

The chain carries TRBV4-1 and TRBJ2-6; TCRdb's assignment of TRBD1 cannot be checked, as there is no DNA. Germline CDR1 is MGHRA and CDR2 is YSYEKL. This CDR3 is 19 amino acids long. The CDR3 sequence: CASSQVRDRITNGANVLTF.

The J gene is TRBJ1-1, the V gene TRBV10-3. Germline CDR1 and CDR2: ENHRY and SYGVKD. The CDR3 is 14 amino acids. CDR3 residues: CAISESHIQTEAFF.

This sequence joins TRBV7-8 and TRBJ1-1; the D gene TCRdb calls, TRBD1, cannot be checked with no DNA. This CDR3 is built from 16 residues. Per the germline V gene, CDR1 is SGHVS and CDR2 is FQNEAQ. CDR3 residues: CASSLMGARGNTEAFF. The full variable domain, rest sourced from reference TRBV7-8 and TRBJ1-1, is GAGVSQSPRYKVAKRGQDVALRCDPISGHVSLFWYQQALGQGPEFLTYFQNEAQLDKSGLPSDRFFAERPEGSVSTLKIQRTQQEDSAVYLCASSLMGARGNTEAFFGQGTRLTVV.

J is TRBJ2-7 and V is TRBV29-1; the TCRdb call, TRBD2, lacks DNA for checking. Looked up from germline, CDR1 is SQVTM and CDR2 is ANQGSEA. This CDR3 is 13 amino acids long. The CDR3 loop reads CSATGLIGDEQYF.

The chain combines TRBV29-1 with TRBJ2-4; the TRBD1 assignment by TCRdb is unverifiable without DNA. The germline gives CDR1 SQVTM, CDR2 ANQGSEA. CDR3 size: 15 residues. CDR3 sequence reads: CSVAPQPGAKNIQYF.

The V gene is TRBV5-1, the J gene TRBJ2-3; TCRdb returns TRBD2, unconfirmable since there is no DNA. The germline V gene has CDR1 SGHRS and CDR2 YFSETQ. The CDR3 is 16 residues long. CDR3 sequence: CASSLAGGGKLDTQYF.

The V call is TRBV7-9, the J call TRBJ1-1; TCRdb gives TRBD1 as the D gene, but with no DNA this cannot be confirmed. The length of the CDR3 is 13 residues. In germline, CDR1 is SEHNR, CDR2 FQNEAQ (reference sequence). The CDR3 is CASSSIPQTEAFF.

The CDR3 loop reads CASSVSANYEQYF. The chain links TRBV2 to TRBJ2-7. The CDR3 loop spans 13 amino acids. Germline CDR1 and CDR2: SNHLY and FYNNEI.

The CDR3 here is CSASRESNEQFF. The chain uses TRBV20-1 and TRBJ2-1; checking the TCRdb D call of TRBD2 is not possible without DNA. Germline V gene sequence: CDR1 DFQATT, CDR2 SNEGSKA (reference sequence). The CDR3 has 12 amino acids.

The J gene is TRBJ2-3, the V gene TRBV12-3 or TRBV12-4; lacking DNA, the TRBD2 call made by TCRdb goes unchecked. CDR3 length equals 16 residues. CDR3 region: CASRPDWLASTDTQYF.

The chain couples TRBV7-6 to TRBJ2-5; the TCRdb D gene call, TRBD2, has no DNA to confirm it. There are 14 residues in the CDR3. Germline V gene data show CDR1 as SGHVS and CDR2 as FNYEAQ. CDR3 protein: CASSLRAPQETQYF.

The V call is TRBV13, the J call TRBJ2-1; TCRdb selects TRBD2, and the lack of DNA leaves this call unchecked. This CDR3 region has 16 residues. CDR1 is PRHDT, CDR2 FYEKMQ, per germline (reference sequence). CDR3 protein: CASSELAGPGSNEQFF.

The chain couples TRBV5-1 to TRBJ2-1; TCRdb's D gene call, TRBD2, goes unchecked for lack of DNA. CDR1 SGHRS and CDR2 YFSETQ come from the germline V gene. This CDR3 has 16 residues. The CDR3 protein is CASSIGTSGYHNEQFF.

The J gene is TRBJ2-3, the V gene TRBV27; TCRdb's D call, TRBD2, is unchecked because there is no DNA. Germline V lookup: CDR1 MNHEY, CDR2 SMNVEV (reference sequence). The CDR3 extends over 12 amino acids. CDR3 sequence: CASSSEALTQYF.

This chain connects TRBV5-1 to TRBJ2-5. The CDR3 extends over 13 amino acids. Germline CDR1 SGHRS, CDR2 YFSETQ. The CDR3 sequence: CASSLANGETQYF.

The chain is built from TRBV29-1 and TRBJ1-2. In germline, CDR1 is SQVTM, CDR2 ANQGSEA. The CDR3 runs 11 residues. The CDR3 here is CSVRSGYGYTF.